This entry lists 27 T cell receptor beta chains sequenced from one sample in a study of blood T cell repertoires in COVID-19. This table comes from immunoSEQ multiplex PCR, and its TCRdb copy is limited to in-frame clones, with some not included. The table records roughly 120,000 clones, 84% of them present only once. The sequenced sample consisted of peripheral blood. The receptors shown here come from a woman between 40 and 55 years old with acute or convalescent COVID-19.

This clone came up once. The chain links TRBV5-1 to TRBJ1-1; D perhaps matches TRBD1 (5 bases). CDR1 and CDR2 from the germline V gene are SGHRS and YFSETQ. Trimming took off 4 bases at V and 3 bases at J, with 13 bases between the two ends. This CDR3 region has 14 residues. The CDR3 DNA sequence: TGCGCCAGCAGCCCCTCCCCCAGGGACACTGAAGCTTTCTTT. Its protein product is CASSPSPRDTEAFF.

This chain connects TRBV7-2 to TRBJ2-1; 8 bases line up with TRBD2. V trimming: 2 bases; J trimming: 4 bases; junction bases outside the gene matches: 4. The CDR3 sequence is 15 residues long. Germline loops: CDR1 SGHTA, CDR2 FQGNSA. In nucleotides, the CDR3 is TGTGCCAGCAGCTTAACGGTAGCGGGGTACAATGAGCAGTTCTTC. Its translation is CASSLTVAGYNEQFF.

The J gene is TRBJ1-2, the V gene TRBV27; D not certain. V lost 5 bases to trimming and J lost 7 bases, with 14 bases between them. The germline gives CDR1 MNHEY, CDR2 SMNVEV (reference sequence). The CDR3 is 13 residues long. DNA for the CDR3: TGTGCCAGCAGTAGAGATAAGATCGGTGGCTACACCTTC. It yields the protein CASSRDKIGGYTF.

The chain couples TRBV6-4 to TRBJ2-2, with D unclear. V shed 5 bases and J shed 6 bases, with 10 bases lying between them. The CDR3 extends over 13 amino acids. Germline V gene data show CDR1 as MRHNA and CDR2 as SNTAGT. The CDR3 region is CASSLRFPGELFF. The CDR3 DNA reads TGTGCCAGCAGTCTACGGTTCCCCGGGGAGCTGTTTTTT.

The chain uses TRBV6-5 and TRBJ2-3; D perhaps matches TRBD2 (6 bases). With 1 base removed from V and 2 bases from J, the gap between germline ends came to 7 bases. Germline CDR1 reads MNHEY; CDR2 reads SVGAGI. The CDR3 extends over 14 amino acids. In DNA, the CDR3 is TGTGCCAGCAGTTACTGGGAGGCCACAGATACGCAGTATTTT. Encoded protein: CASSYWEATDTQYF.

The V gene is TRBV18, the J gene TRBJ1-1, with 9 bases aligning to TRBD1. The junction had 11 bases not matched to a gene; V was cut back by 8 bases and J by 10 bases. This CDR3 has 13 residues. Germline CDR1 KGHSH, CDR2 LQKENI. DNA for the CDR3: TGTGCCAGCACAACAGGGGGCGGAATAAGAGCTTTCTTT. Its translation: CASTTGGGIRAFF.

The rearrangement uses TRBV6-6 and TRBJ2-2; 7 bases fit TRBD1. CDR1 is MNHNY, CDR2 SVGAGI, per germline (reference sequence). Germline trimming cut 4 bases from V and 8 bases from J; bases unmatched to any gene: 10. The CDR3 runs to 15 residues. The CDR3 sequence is CASSSLIDRAGELFF. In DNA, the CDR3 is TGTGCCAGCAGTTCCTTAATAGACAGGGCTGGGGAGCTGTTTTTT.

CDR3 sequence: CASSDRGQLSNQPQHF. CDR3 DNA sequence: TGTGCCAGCAGCGACAGGGGTCAACTTAGCAATCAGCCCCAGCATTTT. The chain couples TRBV11-2 to TRBJ1-5; 8 bases are shared with TRBD1. The V and J ends lost 5 bases and 0 bases, in that order; junction bases with no gene match: 6. In germline, CDR1 is SGHAT, CDR2 FQNNGV. This CDR3 is 16 amino acids long.

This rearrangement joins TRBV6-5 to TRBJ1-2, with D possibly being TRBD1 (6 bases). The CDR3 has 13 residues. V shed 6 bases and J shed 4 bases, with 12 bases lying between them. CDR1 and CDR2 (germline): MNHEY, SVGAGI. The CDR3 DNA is TGTGCCAGCAGCCGGACGGACAGCTATGGCTACACCTTC. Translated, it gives CASSRTDSYGYTF.

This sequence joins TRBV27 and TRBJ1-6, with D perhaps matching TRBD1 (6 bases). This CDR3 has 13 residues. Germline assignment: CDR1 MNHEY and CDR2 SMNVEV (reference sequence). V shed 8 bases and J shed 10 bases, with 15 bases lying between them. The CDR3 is CASSRQEHSPLHF. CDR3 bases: TGTGCCAGCTCCCGACAGGAGCACTCACCCCTCCACTTT.

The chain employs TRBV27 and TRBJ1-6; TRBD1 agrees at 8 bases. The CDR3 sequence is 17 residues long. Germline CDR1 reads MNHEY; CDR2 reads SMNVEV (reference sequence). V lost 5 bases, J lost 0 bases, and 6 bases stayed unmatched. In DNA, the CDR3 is TGTGCCAGCAGTCCCCGGACAGGGAGCTCCTATAATTCACCCCTCCACTTT. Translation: CASSPRTGSSYNSPLHF.

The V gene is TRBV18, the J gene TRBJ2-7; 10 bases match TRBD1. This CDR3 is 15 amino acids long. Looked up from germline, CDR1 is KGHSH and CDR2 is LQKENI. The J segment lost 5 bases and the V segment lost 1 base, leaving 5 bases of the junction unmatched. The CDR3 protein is CASSPRTGGLNEQYF. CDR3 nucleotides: TGTGCCAGCTCACCACGGACAGGGGGTCTCAACGAGCAGTACTTC. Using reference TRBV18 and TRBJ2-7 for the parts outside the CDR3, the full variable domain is NAGVMQNPRHLVRRRGQEARLRCSPMKGHSHVYWYRQLPEEGLKFMVYLQKENIIDESGMPKERFSAEFPKEGPSILRIQQVVRGDSAAYFCASSPRTGGLNEQYFGPGTRLTVT.

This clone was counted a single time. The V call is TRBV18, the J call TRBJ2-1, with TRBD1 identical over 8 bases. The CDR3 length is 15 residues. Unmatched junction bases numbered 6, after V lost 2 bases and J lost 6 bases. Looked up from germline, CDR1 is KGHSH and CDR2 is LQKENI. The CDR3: CASSPITGGVNEQFF. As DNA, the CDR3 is TGTGCCAGCTCACCAATTACAGGGGGAGTCAATGAGCAGTTCTTC.

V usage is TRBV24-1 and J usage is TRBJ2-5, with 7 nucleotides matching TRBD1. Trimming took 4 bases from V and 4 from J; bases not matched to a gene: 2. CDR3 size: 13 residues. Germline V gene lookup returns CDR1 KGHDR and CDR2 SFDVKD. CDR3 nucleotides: TGTGCCACCAGTGACCGACAGGGAGAGACCCAGTACTTC. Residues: CATSDRQGETQYF.

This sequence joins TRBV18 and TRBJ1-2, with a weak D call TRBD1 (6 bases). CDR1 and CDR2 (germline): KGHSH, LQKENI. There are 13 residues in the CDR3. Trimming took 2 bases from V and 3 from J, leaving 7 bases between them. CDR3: CASSPGQHYGYTF. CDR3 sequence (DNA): TGTGCCAGCTCACCAGGACAGCACTATGGCTACACCTTC. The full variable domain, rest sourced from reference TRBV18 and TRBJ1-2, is NAGVMQNPRHLVRRRGQEARLRCSPMKGHSHVYWYRQLPEEGLKFMVYLQKENIIDESGMPKERFSAEFPKEGPSILRIQQVVRGDSAAYFCASSPGQHYGYTFGSGTRLTVV.

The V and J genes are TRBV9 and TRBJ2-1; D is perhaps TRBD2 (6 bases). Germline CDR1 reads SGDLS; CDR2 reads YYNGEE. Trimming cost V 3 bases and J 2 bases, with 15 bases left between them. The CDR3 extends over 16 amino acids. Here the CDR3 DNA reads TGTGCCAGCAGCGCGAGACTAGTTCGGGCCTACAATGAGCAGTTCTTC. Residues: CASSARLVRAYNEQFF.

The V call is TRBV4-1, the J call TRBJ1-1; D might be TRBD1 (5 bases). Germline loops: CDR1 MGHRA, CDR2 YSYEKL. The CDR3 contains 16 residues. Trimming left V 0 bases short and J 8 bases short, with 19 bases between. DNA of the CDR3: TGCGCCAGCAGCCAAGACTGGGGGGTCCCCGGGACGGAAGCTTTCTTT. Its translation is CASSQDWGVPGTEAFF.

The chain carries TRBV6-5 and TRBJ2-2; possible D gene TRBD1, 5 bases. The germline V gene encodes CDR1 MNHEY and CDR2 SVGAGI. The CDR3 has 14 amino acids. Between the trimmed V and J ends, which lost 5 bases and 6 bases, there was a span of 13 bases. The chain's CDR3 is CASSTLRQSGELFF. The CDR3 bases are TGTGCCAGCAGTACCCTCCGACAGTCCGGGGAGCTGTTTTTT.

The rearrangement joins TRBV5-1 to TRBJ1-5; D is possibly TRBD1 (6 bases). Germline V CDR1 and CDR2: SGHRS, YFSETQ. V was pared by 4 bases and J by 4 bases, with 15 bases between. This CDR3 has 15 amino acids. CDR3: CASSREGEGNQPQHF. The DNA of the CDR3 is TGCGCCAGCAGCCGCGAGGGGGAGGGGAATCAGCCCCAGCATTTT.

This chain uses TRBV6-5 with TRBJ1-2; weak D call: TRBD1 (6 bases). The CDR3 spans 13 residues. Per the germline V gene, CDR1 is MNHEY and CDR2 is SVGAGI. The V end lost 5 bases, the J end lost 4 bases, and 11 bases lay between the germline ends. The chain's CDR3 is CASSLQGSYGYTF. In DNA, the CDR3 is TGTGCCAGCAGTCTACAGGGATCCTATGGCTACACCTTC.

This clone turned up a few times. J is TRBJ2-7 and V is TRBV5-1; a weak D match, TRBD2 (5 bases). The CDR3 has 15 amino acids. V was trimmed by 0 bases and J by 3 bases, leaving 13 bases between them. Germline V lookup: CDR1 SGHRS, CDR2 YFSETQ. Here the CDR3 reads CASSLGLWGSYEQYF. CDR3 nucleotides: TGCGCCAGCAGCTTGGGACTATGGGGAAGCTACGAGCAGTACTTC.

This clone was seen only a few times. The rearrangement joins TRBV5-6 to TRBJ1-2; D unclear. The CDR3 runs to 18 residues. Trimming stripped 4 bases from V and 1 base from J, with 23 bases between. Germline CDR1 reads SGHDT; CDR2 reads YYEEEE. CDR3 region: CASSLSSRPWEFNYGYTF. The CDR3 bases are TGTGCCAGCAGCCTTAGTTCTAGACCCTGGGAGTTTAACTATGGCTACACCTTC.

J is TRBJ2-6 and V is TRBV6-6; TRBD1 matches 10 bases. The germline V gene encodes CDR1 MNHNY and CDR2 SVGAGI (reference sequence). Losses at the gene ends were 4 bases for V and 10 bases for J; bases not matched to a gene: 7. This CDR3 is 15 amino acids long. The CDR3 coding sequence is TGTGCCAGCAGTTCCCGACAGGGGGCGACAAACGTCCTGACTTTC. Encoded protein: CASSSRQGATNVLTF.

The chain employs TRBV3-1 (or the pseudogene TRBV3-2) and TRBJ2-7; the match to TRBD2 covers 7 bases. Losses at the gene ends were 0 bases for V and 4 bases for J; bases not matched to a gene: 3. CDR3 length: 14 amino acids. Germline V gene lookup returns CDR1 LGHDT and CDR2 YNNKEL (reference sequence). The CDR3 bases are TGTGCCAGCAGCCAAGATCCGGGAGGATACGAGCAGTACTTC. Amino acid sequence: CASSQDPGGYEQYF.

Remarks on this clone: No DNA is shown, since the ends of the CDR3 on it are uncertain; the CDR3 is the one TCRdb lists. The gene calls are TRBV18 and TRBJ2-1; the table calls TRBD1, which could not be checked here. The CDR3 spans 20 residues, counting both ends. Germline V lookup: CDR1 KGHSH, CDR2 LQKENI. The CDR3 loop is CASSRETMSSSSGQGAQKFF.

The CDR3 bases are TGTGCCAGCAGTCCCTGGGGACAGGGGATCAACTATGGCTACACCTTC. Its protein is CASSPWGQGINYGYTF. The chain employs TRBV6-2 or TRBV6-3 and TRBJ1-2; 10 nucleotides agree with TRBD1. The CDR3 sequence is 16 residues long. In germline, CDR1 is MNHEY, CDR2 SVGEGT. V gave up 5 bases and J gave up 2 bases; unmatched junction bases: 8.

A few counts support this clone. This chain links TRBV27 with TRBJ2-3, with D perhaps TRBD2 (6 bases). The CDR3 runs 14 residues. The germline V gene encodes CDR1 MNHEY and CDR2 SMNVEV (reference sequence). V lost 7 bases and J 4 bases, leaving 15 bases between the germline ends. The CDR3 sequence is CASTRGTVSDTQYF. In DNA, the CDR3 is TGTGCCAGCACCCGCGGGACGGTGTCAGATACGCAGTATTTT.